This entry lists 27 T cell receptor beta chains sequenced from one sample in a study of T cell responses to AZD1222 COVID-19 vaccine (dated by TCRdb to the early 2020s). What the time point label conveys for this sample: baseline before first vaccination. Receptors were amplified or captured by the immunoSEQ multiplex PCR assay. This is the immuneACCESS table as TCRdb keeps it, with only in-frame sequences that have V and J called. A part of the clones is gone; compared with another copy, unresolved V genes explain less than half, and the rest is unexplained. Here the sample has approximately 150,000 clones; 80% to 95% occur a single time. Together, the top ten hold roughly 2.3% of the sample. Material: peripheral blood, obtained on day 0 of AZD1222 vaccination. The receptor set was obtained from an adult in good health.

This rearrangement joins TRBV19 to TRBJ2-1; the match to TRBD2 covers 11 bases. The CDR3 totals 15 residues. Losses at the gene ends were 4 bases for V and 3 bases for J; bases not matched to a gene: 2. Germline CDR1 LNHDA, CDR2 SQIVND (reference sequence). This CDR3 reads CASSKLAGDYNEQFF. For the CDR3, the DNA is TGTGCCAGTAGTAAACTAGCGGGAGACTACAATGAGCAGTTCTTC.

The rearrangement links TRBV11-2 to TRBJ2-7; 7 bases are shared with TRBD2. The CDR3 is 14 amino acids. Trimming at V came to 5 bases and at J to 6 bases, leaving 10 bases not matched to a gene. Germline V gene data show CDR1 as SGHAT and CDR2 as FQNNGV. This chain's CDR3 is CASSVITSDGEQYF. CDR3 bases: TGTGCCAGCAGCGTCATCACTAGCGACGGCGAGCAGTACTTC.

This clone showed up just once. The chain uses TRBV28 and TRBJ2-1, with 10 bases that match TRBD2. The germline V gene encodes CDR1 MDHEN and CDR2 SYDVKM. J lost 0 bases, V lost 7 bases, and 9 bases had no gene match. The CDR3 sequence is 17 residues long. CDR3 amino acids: CASTSSGSPSSYNEQFF. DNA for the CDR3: TGTGCCAGCACTTCTAGCGGGAGCCCCAGCTCCTACAATGAGCAGTTCTTC. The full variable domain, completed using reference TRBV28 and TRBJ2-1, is DVKVTQSSRYLVKRTGEKVFLECVQDMDHENMFWYRQDPGLGLRLIYFSYDVKMKEKGDIPEGYSVSREKKERFSLILESASTNQTSMYLCASTSSGSPSSYNEQFFGPGTRLTVL.

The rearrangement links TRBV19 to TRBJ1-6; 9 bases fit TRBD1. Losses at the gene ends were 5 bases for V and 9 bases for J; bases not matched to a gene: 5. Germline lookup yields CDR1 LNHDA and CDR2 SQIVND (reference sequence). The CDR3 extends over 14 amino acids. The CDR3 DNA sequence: TGTGCCAGTAGTTCGGACAGGGGTGGTTCACCCCTCCACTTT. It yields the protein CASSSDRGGSPLHF.

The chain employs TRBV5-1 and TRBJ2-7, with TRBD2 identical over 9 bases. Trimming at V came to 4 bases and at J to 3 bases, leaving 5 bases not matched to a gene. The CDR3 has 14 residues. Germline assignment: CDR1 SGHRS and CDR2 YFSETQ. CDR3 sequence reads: CASSPSTSGYEQYF. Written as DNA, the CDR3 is TGCGCCAGCAGCCCGTCGACTAGCGGCTACGAGCAGTACTTC.

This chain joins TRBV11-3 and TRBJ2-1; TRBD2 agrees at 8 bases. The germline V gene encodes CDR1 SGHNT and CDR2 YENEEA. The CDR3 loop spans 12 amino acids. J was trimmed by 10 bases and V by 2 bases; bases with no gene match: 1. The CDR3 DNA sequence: TGTGCCAGCAGCTTAACTAGCGGAGAGCAGTTCTTC. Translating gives CASSLTSGEQFF.

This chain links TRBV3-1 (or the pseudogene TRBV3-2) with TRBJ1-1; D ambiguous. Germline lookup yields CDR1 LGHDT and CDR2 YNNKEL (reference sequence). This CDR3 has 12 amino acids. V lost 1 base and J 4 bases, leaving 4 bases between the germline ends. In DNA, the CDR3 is TGTGCCAGCAGCCAAGGTTTCACTGAAGCTTTCTTT. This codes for CASSQGFTEAFF.

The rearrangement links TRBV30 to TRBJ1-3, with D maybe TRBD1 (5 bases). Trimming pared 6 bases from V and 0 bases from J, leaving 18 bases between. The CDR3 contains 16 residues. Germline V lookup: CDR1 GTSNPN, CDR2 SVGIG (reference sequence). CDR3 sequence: CACPTFDSASGNTIYF. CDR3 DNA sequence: TGTGCCTGTCCCACCTTTGACAGTGCCTCTGGAAACACCATATATTTT.

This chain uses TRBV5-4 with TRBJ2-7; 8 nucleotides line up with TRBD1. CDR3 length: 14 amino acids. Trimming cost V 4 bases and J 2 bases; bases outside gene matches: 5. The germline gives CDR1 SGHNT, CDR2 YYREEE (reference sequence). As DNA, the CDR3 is TGTGCCAGCAGCGCAAAGACAGGGGCCTACGAGCAGTACTTC. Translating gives CASSAKTGAYEQYF. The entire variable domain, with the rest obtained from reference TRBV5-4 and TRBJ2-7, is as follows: ETGVTQSPTHLIKTRGQQVTLRCSSQSGHNTVSWYQQALGQGPQFIFQYYREEENGRGNFPPRFSGLQFPNYSSELNVNALELDDSALYLCASSAKTGAYEQYFGPGTRLTVT.

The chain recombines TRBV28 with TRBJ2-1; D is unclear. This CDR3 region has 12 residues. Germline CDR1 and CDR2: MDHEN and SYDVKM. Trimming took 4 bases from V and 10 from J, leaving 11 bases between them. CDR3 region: CASSSVTPEQFF. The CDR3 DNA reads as TGTGCCAGCAGTTCAGTTACACCCGAGCAGTTCTTC.

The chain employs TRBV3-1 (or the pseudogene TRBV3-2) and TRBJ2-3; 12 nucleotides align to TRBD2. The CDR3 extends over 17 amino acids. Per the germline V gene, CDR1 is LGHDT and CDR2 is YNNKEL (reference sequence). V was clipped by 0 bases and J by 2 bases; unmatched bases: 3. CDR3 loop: CASSQELAGGYTDTQYF. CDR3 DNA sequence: TGTGCCAGCAGCCAAGAGCTAGCGGGAGGGTACACAGATACGCAGTATTTT.

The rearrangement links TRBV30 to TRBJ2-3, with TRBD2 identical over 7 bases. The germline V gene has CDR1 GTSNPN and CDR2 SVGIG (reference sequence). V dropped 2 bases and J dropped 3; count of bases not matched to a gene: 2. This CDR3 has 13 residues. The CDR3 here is CAWSQLATDTQYF. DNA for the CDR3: TGTGCCTGGAGTCAACTAGCGACAGATACGCAGTATTTT.

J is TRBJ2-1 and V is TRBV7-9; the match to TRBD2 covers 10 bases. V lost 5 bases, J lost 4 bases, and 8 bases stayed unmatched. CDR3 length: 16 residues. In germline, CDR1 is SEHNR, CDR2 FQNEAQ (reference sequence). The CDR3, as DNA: TGTGCCAGCAGCCCTGGACTAGCGGATAATTACAATGAGCAGTTCTTC. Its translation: CASSPGLADNYNEQFF.

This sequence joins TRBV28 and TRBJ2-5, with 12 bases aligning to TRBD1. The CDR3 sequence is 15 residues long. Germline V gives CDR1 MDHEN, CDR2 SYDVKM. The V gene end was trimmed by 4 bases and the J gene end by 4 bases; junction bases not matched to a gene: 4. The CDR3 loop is CASSSGQGAPETQYF. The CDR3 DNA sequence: TGTGCCAGCAGTTCGGGACAGGGGGCCCCAGAGACCCAGTACTTC.

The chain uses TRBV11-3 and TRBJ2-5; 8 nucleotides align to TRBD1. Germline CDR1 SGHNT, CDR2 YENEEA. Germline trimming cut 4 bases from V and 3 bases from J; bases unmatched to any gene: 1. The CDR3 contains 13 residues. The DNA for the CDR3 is TGTGCCAGCAGCTCGACAGGGGAAGAGACCCAGTACTTC. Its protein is CASSSTGEETQYF. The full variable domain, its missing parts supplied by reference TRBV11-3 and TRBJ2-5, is EAGVVQSPRYKIIEKKQPVAFWCNPISGHNTLYWYLQNLGQGPELLIRYENEEAVDDSQLPKDRFSAERLKGVDSTLKIQPAELGDSAVYLCASSSTGEETQYFGPGTRLLVL.

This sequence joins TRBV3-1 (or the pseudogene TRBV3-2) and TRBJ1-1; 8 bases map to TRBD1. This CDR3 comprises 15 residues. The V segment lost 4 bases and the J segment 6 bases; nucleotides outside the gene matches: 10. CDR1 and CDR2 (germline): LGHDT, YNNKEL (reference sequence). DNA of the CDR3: TGTGCCAGCAGCCCGAATACAGGGGGTCGCGCTGAAGCTTTCTTT. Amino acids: CASSPNTGGRAEAFF.

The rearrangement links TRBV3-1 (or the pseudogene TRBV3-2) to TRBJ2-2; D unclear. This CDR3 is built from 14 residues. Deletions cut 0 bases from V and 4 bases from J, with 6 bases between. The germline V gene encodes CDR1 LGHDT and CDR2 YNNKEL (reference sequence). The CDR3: CASSQDGPTGELFF. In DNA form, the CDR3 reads TGTGCCAGCAGCCAAGATGGGCCCACCGGGGAGCTGTTTTTT.

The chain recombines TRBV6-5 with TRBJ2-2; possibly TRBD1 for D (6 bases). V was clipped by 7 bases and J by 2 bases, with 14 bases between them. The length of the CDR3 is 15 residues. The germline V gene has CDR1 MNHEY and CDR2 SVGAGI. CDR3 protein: CASTYRATNTGELFF. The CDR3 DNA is TGTGCCAGCACCTACAGGGCCACAAACACCGGGGAGCTGTTTTTT.

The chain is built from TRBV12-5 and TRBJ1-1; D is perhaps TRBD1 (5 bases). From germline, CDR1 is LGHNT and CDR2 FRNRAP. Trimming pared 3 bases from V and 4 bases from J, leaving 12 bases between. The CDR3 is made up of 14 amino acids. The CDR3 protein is CASGFGGFGTEAFF. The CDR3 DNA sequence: TGTGCTAGTGGTTTTGGGGGATTCGGCACTGAAGCTTTCTTT.

The CDR3: CASSSTGISGEQYF. The CDR3 nucleotides are TGTGCCAGCAGCTCGACAGGGATCTCGGGGGAGCAGTACTTC. This chain joins TRBV7-3 and TRBJ2-7, with TRBD1 identical over 7 bases. J was trimmed by 7 bases and V by 4 bases; bases with no gene match: 10. Looked up from germline, CDR1 is SGHTA and CDR2 is FQGTGA. The CDR3 sequence is 14 residues long.

CDR3 sequence reads: CASSFAQAVNYGYTF. The DNA of the CDR3 is TGTGCCAGCAGCTTTGCTCAGGCTGTTAACTATGGCTACACCTTC. The chain couples TRBV7-2 to TRBJ1-2; no firm D call. Trimming took 3 bases from V and 1 from J, leaving 12 bases between them. The CDR3 has 15 amino acids. Germline CDR1 reads SGHTA; CDR2 reads FQGNSA.

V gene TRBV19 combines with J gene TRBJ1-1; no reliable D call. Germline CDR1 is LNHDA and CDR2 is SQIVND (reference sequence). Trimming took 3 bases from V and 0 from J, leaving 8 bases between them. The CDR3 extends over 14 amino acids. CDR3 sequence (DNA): TGTGCCAGTAGTATGGCCGAGATGAACACTGAAGCTTTCTTT. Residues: CASSMAEMNTEAFF.

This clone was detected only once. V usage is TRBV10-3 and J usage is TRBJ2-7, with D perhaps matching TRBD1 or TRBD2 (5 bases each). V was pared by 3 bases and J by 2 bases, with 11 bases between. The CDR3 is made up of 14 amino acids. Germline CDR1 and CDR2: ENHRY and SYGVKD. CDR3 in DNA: TGTGCCATCAGTGAAGAGGGGATCCCCTACGAGCAGTACTTC. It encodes CAISEEGIPYEQYF.

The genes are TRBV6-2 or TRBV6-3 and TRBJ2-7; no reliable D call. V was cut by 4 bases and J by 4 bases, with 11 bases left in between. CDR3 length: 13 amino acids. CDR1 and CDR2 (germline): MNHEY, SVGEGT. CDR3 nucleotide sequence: TGTGCCAGCAGTTCCGGGCCCATATACGAGCAGTACTTC. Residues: CASSSGPIYEQYF.

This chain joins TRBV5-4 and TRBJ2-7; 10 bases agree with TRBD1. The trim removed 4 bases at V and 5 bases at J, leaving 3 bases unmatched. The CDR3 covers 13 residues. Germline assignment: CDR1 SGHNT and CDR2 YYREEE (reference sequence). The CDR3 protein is CASSRQGANEQYF. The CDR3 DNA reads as TGTGCCAGCAGCCGACAGGGGGCAAACGAGCAGTACTTC.

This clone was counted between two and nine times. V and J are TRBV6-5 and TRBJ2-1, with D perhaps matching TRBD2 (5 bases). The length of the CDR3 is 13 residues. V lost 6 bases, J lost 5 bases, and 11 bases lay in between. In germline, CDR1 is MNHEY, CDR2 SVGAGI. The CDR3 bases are TGTGCCAGCAGGCCGGGGATACACAATGAGCAGTTCTTC. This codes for CASRPGIHNEQFF.

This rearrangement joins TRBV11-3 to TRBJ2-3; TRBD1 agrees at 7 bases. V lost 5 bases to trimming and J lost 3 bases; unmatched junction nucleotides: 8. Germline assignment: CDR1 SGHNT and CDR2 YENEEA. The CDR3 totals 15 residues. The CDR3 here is CASSATGVGTDTQYF. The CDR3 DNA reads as TGTGCCAGCAGCGCCACAGGGGTGGGTACAGATACGCAGTATTTT.